This entry lists 24 T cell receptor beta chains sequenced from one sample in a study of blood T cell repertoires in COVID-19. Assay used: immunoSEQ multiplex PCR; TCRdb lists only in-frame clones, some missing. The sample lists approximately 450,000 clones; 70% to 90% were seen once. The sequenced material came from PBMCs or T cells enriched from blood (not recorded which). Source of these receptors: a woman between 18 and 29 years old with acute COVID-19.

The chain carries TRBV3-1 (or the pseudogene TRBV3-2) and TRBJ1-2; possible D gene TRBD1, 5 bases. CDR3 size: 12 residues. With 0 bases removed from V and 6 bases from J, the gap between germline ends came to 5 bases. The germline V gene has CDR1 LGHDT and CDR2 YNNKEL (reference sequence). The DNA for the CDR3 is TGTGCCAGCAGCCAAGAAGGGGATGGCTACACCTTC. This gives the protein CASSQEGDGYTF.

The sample holds one count of this clone. CDR3 in DNA: TGTGCCAGCAGCTTAGCAGCGGGAGTAGACATTCAGTACTTC. Translating gives CASSLAAGVDIQYF. The gene calls are TRBV7-8 and TRBJ2-4, with 8 bases identical to TRBD2. The CDR3 spans 14 residues. Trimming took 0 bases from V and 8 from J; bases not matched to a gene: 3. Germline CDR1 SGHVS, CDR2 FQNEAQ.

The rearrangement uses TRBV28 and TRBJ1-1; 7 bases are shared with TRBD1. This CDR3 has 14 residues. Germline CDR1 reads MDHEN; CDR2 reads SYDVKM. With 4 bases clipped from V and 4 bases from J, the junction kept 6 bases outside the gene matches. CDR3 DNA: TGTGCCAGCAGTTCGGCAGGGGGATTCACTGAAGCTTTCTTT. Translated, it gives CASSSAGGFTEAFF.

V usage is TRBV4-2 and J usage is TRBJ2-1; 10 positions agree with TRBD2. The CDR3 sequence is 18 residues long. CDR1 is LGHNA, CDR2 YNFKEQ, per germline. V dropped 0 bases and J dropped 0; count of bases not matched to a gene: 5. CDR3 region: CASSQDLSGGASYNEQFF. CDR3 nucleotide sequence: TGTGCCAGCAGCCAAGATCTGAGCGGGGGGGCCTCCTACAATGAGCAGTTCTTC.

The chain employs TRBV7-9 and TRBJ2-1, with 15 nucleotides matching TRBD2. V was clipped by 5 bases and J by 10 bases; unmatched bases: 9. This CDR3 spans 16 amino acids. Germline V lookup: CDR1 SEHNR, CDR2 FQNEAQ (reference sequence). The CDR3 nucleotides are TGTGCCAGCAGCCAATTGGGACTAGCGGGAGGTAACGAGCAGTTCTTC. It yields the protein CASSQLGLAGGNEQFF.

The genes are TRBV27 and TRBJ2-1; 16 nucleotides line up with TRBD2. The CDR3 extends over 20 amino acids. V dropped 6 bases and J dropped 5; count of bases not matched to a gene: 16. Per germline, CDR1 MNHEY and CDR2 SMNVEV (reference sequence). For the CDR3, the DNA is TGTGCCAGCAGCCCTTCATCCGGGACTAGCGGGGGGGCTCGGGACAATGAGCAGTTCTTC. Its protein product is CASSPSSGTSGGARDNEQFF.

This clone was picked up one time. The genes are TRBV2 and TRBJ1-2; D gene uncertain. The CDR3 is made up of 16 amino acids. V shed 10 bases and J shed 7 bases, with 28 bases lying between them. Germline V gene lookup returns CDR1 SNHLY and CDR2 FYNNEI. The CDR3 loop is CAIWLTQETLEFGYTF. The CDR3 nucleotides are TGTGCCATCTGGCTTACTCAGGAAACCCTCGAATTTGGCTACACCTTC.

The chain combines TRBV7-9 with TRBJ2-5; D remains unclear. Per germline, CDR1 SEHNR and CDR2 FQNEAQ (reference sequence). Trimming left V 1 base short and J 1 base short, with 19 bases between. The CDR3 is made up of 18 amino acids. CDR3 residues: CASSLVFGVPRTQETQYF. The DNA for the CDR3 is TGTGCCAGCAGCTTAGTATTTGGAGTACCCCGAACCCAAGAGACCCAGTACTTC. Filled out from reference TRBV7-9 and TRBJ2-5, the complete variable domain reads DTGVSQNPRHKITKRGQNVTFRCDPISEHNRLYWYRQTLGQGPEFLTYFQNEAQLEKSRLLSDRFSAERPKGSFSTLEIQRTEQGDSAMYLCASSLVFGVPRTQETQYFGPGTRLLVL.

This sequence joins TRBV11-2 and TRBJ2-1, with 8 bases identical to TRBD2. The CDR3 is 17 residues long. Germline-derived CDR1 and CDR2 are SGHAT and FQNNGV. V trimming: 4 bases; J trimming: 0 bases; junction bases outside the gene matches: 8. CDR3 sequence (DNA): TGTGCCAGCAGCTCGAGTAGCGGGGCTAGCTCCTACAATGAGCAGTTCTTC. Its translation is CASSSSSGASSYNEQFF. The variable domain in full, with the rest retrieved from reference TRBV11-2 and TRBJ2-1, is EAGVAQSPRYKIIEKRQSVAFWCNPISGHATLYWYQQILGQGPKLLIQFQNNGVVDDSQLPKDRFSAERLKGVDSTLKIQPAKLEDSAVYLCASSSSSGASSYNEQFFGPGTRLTVL.

V gene TRBV4-2 combines with J gene TRBJ2-1; 7 positions match TRBD2. Germline CDR1 reads LGHNA; CDR2 reads YNFKEQ. CDR3 length equals 16 residues. The V gene end was trimmed by 0 bases and the J gene end by 10 bases; junction bases not matched to a gene: 12. CDR3 residues: CASSQEGRGGPGEQFF. CDR3 in DNA: TGTGCCAGCAGCCAAGAAGGAAGGGGAGGGCCTGGGGAGCAGTTCTTC.

The J gene is TRBJ2-1, the V gene TRBV28, with TRBD2 matching over 14 bases. The ends lost 6 bases at V and 7 bases at J; junction bases unmatched: 8. CDR3 length equals 16 residues. Germline assignment: CDR1 MDHEN and CDR2 SYDVKM. The CDR3 here is CASSRPGTSGSNEQFF. In DNA form, the CDR3 reads TGTGCCAGCAGCCGACCCGGGACTAGCGGGAGTAATGAGCAGTTCTTC.

V gene TRBV20-1 combines with J gene TRBJ2-5, with 9 bases matching TRBD2. Germline V gene lookup returns CDR1 DFQATT and CDR2 SNEGSKA (reference sequence). This CDR3 has 14 amino acids. With 3 bases clipped from V and 3 bases from J, the junction kept 5 bases outside the gene matches. The CDR3 DNA follows: TGCAGTGCTAGTAGGGTAGCGGGAGAAGAGACCCAGTACTTC. It codes for CSASRVAGEETQYF.

The V call is TRBV19, the J call TRBJ1-5; TRBD1 is a possible D gene (6 bases). CDR1 is LNHDA and CDR2 is SQIVND in the germline V gene (reference sequence). The CDR3 runs 14 residues. The germline V and J ends were trimmed by 3 bases and 3 bases, with 9 bases remaining between them. The CDR3 nucleotides are TGTGCCAGTAGTATGGGGGCGGCCAATCAGCCCCAGCATTTT. It is translated as CASSMGAANQPQHF.

This clone has only a few counts. Other nucleotide sequences in the sample specify the same CDR3. The chain combines TRBV28 with TRBJ1-4; no definite D call. V was trimmed by 3 bases and J by 6 bases, leaving 11 bases between them. CDR1 MDHEN and CDR2 SYDVKM come from the germline V gene. The CDR3 covers 14 residues. CDR3 in amino acids: CASSLRLGDEKLFF. CDR3 in DNA: TGTGCCAGCAGTTTGCGGTTGGGAGATGAAAAACTGTTTTTT. The variable domain in full, completed from reference TRBV28 and TRBJ1-4, reads DVKVTQSSRYLVKRTGEKVFLECVQDMDHENMFWYRQDPGLGLRLIYFSYDVKMKEKGDIPEGYSVSREKKERFSLILESASTNQTSMYLCASSLRLGDEKLFFGSGTQLSVL.

The count of this clone is one. The V call is TRBV6-6, the J call TRBJ1-5; a weak D match, TRBD1 (6 bases). V was clipped by 6 bases and J by 5 bases, with 11 bases between them. CDR3 length: 13 residues. Germline lookup yields CDR1 MNHNY and CDR2 SVGAGI (reference sequence). The CDR3 sequence: CASSHYRDQPQHF. The CDR3 nucleotides read TGTGCCAGCAGCCACTACAGGGATCAGCCCCAGCATTTT.

The chain combines TRBV10-3 with TRBJ1-5; 7 bases line up with TRBD1. Germline-derived CDR1 and CDR2 are ENHRY and SYGVKD. The V and J ends lost 10 bases and 2 bases, in that order; junction bases with no gene match: 5. This CDR3 comprises 13 residues. CDR3 sequence reads: CATGTVGNQPQHF. In nucleotides, the CDR3 is TGTGCCACCGGGACAGTCGGCAATCAGCCCCAGCATTTT.

The chain has TRBV24-1 and TRBJ1-5; D gene unclear. The CDR3 contains 11 residues. V dropped 7 bases and J dropped 5 bases, with 5 bases sitting between them. Germline V gene sequence: CDR1 KGHDR, CDR2 SFDVKD. CDR3 nucleotide sequence: TGTGCCACCAGGGCCCATCAGCCCCAGCATTTT. This encodes CATRAHQPQHF.

This sequence joins TRBV5-4 and TRBJ1-4; TRBD1 agrees at 9 bases. V lost 4 bases, J lost 10 bases, and 2 bases stayed unmatched. The germline V gene has CDR1 SGHNT and CDR2 YYREEE (reference sequence). This CDR3 comprises 12 residues. The CDR3 here is CASSTTGGKLFF. The DNA for the CDR3 is TGTGCCAGCAGCACGACAGGGGGAAAACTGTTTTTT. The full variable domain, in which reference TRBV5-4 and TRBJ1-4 provide the parts outside the CDR3, is ETGVTQSPTHLIKTRGQQVTLRCSSQSGHNTVSWYQQALGQGPQFIFQYYREEENGRGNFPPRFSGLQFPNYSSELNVNALELDDSALYLCASSTTGGKLFFGSGTQLSVL.

The V gene is TRBV16, the J gene TRBJ2-1; possible D gene TRBD1, 6 bases. Trimming took off 4 bases at V and 5 bases at J, with 9 bases between the two ends. The CDR3 extends over 13 amino acids. CDR1 is KGHSY, CDR2 FQNENV, per germline. CDR3 DNA sequence: TGTGCCAGCAGCCCCCGGACAGACAATGAGCAGTTCTTC. This codes for CASSPRTDNEQFF.

The J gene is TRBJ2-3, the V gene TRBV6-5; 7 bases align to TRBD2. Germline trimming cut 5 bases from V and 6 bases from J; bases unmatched to any gene: 11. Germline V gene data show CDR1 as MNHEY and CDR2 as SVGAGI. CDR3 size: 15 residues. CDR3 coding DNA: TGTGCCAGCAGTACGACTAGCCCCATGAGGGATACGCAGTATTTT. Translating gives CASSTTSPMRDTQYF.

The chain recombines TRBV5-1 with TRBJ2-2; TRBD2 aligns across 16 bases. This CDR3 spans 21 amino acids. CDR1 and CDR2 from the germline V gene are SGHRS and YFSETQ. Trimming removed 6 bases from V and 5 bases from J; junction bases left unmatched: 19. CDR3 in amino acids: CASTNSNTGTSGGARTGELFF. The DNA of the CDR3 is TGCGCCAGCACAAACTCCAATACCGGGACTAGCGGGGGGGCCCGGACCGGGGAGCTGTTTTTT.

CDR3 DNA sequence: TGTGCCAGCAGCTTAGAGAGGGCGGGAAGGGAGACCCAGTACTTC. Its protein is CASSLERAGRETQYF. V usage is TRBV7-8 and J usage is TRBJ2-5; TRBD2 is a possible D gene (6 bases). The CDR3 runs to 15 residues. The V end lost 1 base, the J end lost 5 bases, and 14 bases lay between the germline ends. Germline V gene data show CDR1 as SGHVS and CDR2 as FQNEAQ. The whole variable domain, filled in from reference TRBV7-8 and TRBJ2-5, reads GAGVSQSPRYKVAKRGQDVALRCDPISGHVSLFWYQQALGQGPEFLTYFQNEAQLDKSGLPSDRFFAERPEGSVSTLKIQRTQQEDSAVYLCASSLERAGRETQYFGPGTRLLVL.

V and J are TRBV18 and TRBJ2-1; 11 bases are shared with TRBD2. Looked up from germline, CDR1 is KGHSH and CDR2 is LQKENI. V dropped 6 bases and J dropped 4; count of bases not matched to a gene: 5. The CDR3 runs to 15 residues. The CDR3 DNA reads as TGTGCCAGCTCTGAAGGGACTAGCGGATACAATGAGCAGTTCTTC. Its translation is CASSEGTSGYNEQFF.

This chain uses TRBV10-3 with TRBJ2-2; 7 bases fit TRBD2. CDR1 and CDR2 (germline): ENHRY, SYGVKD. J gave up 1 base and V 7 bases, and 6 bases lay outside the gene matches. The CDR3 length is 15 residues. The DNA for the CDR3 is TGTGCCATCATTGTCGGGGGGAAGAACACCGGGGAGCTGTTTTTT. As protein: CAIIVGGKNTGELFF.